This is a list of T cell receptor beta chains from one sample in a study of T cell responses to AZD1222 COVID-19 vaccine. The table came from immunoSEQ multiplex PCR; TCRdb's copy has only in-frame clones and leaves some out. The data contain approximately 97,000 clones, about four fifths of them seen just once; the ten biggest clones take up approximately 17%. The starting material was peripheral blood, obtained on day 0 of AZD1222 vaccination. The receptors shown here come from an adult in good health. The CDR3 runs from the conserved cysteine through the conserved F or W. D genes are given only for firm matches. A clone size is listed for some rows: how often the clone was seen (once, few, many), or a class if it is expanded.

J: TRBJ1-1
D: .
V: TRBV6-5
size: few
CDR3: CASSSGLNTEAFF
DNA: TGTGCCAGCTCCTCAGGTTTGAACACTGAAGCTTTCTTT

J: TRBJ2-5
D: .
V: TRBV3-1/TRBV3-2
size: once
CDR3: CASSDPPATEQGLKQETQYF
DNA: TGTGCCAGCAGCGACCCGCCTGCCACCGAGCAAGGGCTAAAACAAGAGACCCAGTACTTC

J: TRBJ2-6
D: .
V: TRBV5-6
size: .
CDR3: CASSPSGLGLGGANVLTF
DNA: TGTGCCAGCAGCCCGTCCGGGCTAGGCCTAGGTGGGGCCAACGTCCTGACTTTC

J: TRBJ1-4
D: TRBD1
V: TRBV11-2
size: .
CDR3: CASSPWDSRKLFF
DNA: TGTGCCAGCAGCCCATGGGACAGCAGAAAACTGTTTTTT

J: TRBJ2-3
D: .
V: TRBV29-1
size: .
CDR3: CSVLPGGPADTQYF
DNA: TGCAGCGTCCTCCCCGGGGGACCCGCGGATACGCAGTATTTT

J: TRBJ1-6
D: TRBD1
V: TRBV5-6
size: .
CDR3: CASSFGTVNSPLHF
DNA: TGTGCCAGCAGCTTCGGGACAGTTAATTCACCCCTCCACTTT

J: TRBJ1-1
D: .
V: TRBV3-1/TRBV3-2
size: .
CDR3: CASSQGSNTEAFF
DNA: TGTGCCAGCAGCCAAGGGTCGAACACTGAAGCTTTCTTT

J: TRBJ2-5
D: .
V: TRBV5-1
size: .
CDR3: CASSLGGAGQETQYF
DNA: TGCGCCAGCAGCTTGGGTGGGGCAGGACAGGAGACCCAGTACTTC

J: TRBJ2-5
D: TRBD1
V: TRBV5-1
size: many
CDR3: CASSADRVETQYF
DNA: TGCGCCAGCAGCGCGGACAGGGTCGAGACCCAGTACTTC

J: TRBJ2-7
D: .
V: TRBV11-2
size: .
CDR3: CASSQGITYEQYF
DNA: TGTGCCAGCAGCCAAGGCATAACCTACGAGCAGTACTTC

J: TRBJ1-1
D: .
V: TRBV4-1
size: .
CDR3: CASSQDTETPFSTEAFF
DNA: TGCGCCAGCAGCCAAGATACCGAGACCCCCTTTAGTACTGAAGCTTTCTTT

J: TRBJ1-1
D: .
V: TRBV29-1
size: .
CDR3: CSGQGQMNTEAFF
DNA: TGCAGCGGCCAAGGACAGATGAACACTGAAGCTTTCTTT

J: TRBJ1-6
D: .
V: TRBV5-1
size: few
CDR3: CASSLEGRDLPNSPLHF
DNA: TGCGCCAGCAGCTTGGAGGGCCGGGATTTACCCAATTCACCCCTCCACTTT

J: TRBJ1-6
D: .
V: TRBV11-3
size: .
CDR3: CASSLTRQSMEFPPLHF
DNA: TGTGCCAGCAGCTTAACAAGACAGAGTATGGAGTTTCCACCCCTCCACTTT

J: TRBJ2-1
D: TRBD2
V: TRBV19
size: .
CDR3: CASSSSGSYNEQFF
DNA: TGTGCCAGTAGCTCTAGCGGGAGTTACAATGAGCAGTTCTTC

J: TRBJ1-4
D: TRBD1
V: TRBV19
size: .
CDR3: CASSMGQGVRGSEKLFF
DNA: TGTGCCAGTAGTATGGGACAGGGTGTTCGAGGTAGTGAAAAACTGTTTTTT

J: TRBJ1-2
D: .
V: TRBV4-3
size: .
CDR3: CASSRTGTLNYGYTF
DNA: TGCGCCAGCAGCCGAACAGGGACGTTGAACTATGGCTACACCTTC

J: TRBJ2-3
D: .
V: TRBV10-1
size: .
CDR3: CASSGGARSRSSTDTQYF
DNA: TGCGCCAGCAGTGGGGGGGCGCGCTCCAGATCCTCCACAGATACGCAGTATTTT

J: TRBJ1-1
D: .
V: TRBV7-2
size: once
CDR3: CASSLGVFDTEAFF
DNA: TGTGCCAGCAGTTTAGGGGTGTTCGACACTGAAGCTTTCTTT

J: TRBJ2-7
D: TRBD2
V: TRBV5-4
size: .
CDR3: CASSLGPGGNYEQYF
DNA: TGTGCCAGCAGCCTCGGACCCGGGGGGAACTACGAGCAGTACTTC

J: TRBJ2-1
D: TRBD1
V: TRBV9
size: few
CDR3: CASSGGTAKREQFF
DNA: TGTGCCAGCAGCGGGGGGACAGCAAAACGTGAGCAGTTCTTC

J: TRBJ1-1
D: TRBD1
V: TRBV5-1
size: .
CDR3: CASSLEGQGTEAFF
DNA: TGCGCCAGCAGCTTGGAGGGACAGGGGACTGAAGCTTTCTTT

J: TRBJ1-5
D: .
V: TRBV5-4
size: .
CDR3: CASSPGGGGSNQPQHF
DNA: TGTGCCAGCAGCCCCGGCGGGGGCGGAAGCAATCAGCCCCAGCATTTT

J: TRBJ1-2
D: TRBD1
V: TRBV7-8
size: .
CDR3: CASSPLRGRNYGYTF
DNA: TGTGCCAGCAGCCCACTCAGGGGGCGAAACTATGGCTACACCTTC

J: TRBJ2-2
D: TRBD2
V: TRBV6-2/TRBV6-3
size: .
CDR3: CASSYSSGGAVTGELFF
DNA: TGTGCCAGCAGTTATTCTAGCGGGGGGGCCGTCACCGGGGAGCTGTTTTTT

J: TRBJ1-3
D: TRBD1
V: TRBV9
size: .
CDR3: CASSVDRVSGNTIYF
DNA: TGTGCCAGCAGCGTGGACAGGGTCTCTGGAAACACCATATATTTT

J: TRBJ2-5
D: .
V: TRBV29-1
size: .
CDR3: CSVIRSQETQYF
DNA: TGCAGCGTTATCCGGTCTCAAGAGACCCAGTACTTC

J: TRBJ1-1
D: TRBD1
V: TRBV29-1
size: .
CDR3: CSVRHRGTEAFF
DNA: TGCAGCGTTCGACACAGGGGCACTGAAGCTTTCTTT

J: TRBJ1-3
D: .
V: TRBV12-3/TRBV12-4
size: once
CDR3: CASSLGNTIYF
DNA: TGTGCCAGCAGTCTGGGAAACACCATATATTTT

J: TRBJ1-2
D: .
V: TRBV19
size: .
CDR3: CASLAGRSFLGLNYGYTF
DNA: TGTGCCAGCCTCGCCGGGCGGTCGTTTCTCGGACTTAACTATGGCTACACCTTC

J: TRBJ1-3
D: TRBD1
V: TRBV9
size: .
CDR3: CASSAQGPPMDTIYF
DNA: TGTGCCAGCAGCGCACAGGGGCCGCCTATGGACACCATATATTTT

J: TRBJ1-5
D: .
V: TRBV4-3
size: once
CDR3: CASSQDVQAINQPQHF
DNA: TGCGCCAGCAGCCAAGATGTCCAGGCGATCAATCAGCCCCAGCATTTT

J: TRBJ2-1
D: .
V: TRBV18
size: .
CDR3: CASSPTSGNSYNEQFF
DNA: TGTGCCAGCTCACCAACGAGCGGAAACTCCTACAATGAGCAGTTCTTC

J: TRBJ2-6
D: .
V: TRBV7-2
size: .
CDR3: CASGFSGANVLTF
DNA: TGTGCCAGCGGTTTCTCTGGGGCCAACGTCCTGACTTTC

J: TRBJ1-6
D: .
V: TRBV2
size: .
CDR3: CASRSINVGSPLHF
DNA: TGTGCCAGCCGATCCATCAACGTCGGTTCACCCCTCCACTTT

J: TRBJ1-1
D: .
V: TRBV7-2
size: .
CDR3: CASSLLGQGGGTEAFF
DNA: TGTGCCAGCAGCCTATTAGGGCAGGGCGGAGGCACTGAAGCTTTCTTT

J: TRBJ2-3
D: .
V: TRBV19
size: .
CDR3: CASARERGIGSADTQYF
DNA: TGTGCCAGCGCAAGGGAACGGGGGATCGGTTCGGCAGATACGCAGTATTTT

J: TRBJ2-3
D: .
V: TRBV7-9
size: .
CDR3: CASSLEGGAGTQYF
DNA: TGTGCCAGCAGCTTAGAGGGGGGTGCGGGTACGCAGTATTTT

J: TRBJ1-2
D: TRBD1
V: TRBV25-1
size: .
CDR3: CASSEVRGQGARYTF
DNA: TGTGCCAGCAGTGAAGTAAGGGGACAGGGGGCTCGCTACACCTTC

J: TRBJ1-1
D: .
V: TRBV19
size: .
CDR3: CASSIDLRTRSEAFF
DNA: TGTGCCAGTAGTATAGATCTGAGGACTCGCTCTGAAGCTTTCTTT

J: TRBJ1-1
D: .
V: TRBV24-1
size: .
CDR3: CATSDLLARTAMNTEAFF
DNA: TGTGCCACCAGTGATTTGCTCGCCCGGACAGCTATGAACACTGAAGCTTTCTTT